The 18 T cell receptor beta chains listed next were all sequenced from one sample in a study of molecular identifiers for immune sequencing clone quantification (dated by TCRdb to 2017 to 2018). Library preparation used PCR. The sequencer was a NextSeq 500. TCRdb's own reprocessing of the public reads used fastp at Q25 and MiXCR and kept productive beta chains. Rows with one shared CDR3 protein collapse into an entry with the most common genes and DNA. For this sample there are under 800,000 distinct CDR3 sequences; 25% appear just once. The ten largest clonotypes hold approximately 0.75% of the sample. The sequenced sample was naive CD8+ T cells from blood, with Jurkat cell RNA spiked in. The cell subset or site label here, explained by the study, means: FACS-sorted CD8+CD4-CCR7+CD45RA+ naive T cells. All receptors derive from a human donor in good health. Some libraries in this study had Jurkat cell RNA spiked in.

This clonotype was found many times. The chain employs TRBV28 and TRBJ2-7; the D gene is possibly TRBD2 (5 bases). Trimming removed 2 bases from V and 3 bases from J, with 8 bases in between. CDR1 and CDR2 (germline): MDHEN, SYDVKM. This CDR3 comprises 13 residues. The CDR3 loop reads CASSLRDNYEQYF. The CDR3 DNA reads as TGTGCCAGCAGTTTACGGGATAACTACGAGCAGTACTTC. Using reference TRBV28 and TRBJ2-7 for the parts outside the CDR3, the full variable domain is DVKVTQSSRYLVKRTGEKVFLECVQDMDHENMFWYRQDPGLGLRLIYFSYDVKMKEKGDIPEGYSVSREKKERFSLILESASTNQTSMYLCASSLRDNYEQYFGPGTRLTVT.

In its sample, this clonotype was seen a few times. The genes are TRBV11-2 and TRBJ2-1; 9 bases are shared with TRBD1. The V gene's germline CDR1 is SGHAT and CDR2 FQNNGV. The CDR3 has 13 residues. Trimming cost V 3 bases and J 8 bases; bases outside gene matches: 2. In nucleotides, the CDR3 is TGTGCCAGCAGCTTTAGGGACAGGGATGAGCAGTTCTTC. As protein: CASSFRDRDEQFF.

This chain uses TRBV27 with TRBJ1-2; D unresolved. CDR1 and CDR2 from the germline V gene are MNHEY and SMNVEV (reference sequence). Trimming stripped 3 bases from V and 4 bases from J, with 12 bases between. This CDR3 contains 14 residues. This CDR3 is CASSLRPGFYGYTF. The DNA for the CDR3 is TGTGCCAGCAGTTTGCGGCCCGGATTCTATGGCTACACCTTC.

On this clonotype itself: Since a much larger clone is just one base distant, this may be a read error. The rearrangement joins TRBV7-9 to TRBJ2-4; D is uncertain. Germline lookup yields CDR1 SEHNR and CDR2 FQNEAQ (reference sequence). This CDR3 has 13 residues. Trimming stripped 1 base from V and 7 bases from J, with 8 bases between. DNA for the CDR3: TGTGCCAGCAGCTTAGATCCTGATAACATTCAGTACTTC. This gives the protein CASSLDPDNIQYF.

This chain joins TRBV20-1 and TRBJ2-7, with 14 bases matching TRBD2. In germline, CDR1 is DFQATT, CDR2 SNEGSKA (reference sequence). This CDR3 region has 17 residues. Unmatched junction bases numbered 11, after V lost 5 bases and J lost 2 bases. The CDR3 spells CSALTTSGRAGAYEQYF. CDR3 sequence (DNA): TGCAGTGCTCTAACGACTAGCGGGAGGGCCGGAGCCTACGAGCAGTACTTC.

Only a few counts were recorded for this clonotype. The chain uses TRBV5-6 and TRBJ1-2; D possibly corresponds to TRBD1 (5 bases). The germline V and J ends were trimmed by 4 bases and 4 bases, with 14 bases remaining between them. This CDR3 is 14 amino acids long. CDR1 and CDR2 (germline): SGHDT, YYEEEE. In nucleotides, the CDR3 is TGTGCCAGCAGCCTCCCAACAGGTGCCTATGGCTACACCTTC. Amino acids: CASSLPTGAYGYTF.

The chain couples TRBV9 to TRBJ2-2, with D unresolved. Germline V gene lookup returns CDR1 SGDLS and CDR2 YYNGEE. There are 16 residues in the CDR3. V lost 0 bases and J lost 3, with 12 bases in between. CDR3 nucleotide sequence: TGTGCCAGCAGCGTAGTGGCAGAACTGGACACCGGGGAGCTGTTTTTT. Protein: CASSVVAELDTGELFF.

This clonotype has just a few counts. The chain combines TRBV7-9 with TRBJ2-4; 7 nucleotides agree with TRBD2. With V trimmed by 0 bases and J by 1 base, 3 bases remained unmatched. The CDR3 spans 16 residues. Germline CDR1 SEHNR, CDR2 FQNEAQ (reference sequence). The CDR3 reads CASSLAQAGAKNIQYF. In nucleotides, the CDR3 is TGTGCCAGCAGCTTAGCGCAAGCGGGGGCCAAAAACATTCAGTACTTC.

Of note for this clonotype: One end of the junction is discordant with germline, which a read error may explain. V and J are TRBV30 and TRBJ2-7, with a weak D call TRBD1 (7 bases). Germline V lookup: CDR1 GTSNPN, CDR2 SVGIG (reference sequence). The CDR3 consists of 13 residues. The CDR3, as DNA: TGTGTCTGGAGGGCCGGGACAGCTTTTGAGCAGTACTTC. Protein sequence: CVWRAGTAFEQYF.

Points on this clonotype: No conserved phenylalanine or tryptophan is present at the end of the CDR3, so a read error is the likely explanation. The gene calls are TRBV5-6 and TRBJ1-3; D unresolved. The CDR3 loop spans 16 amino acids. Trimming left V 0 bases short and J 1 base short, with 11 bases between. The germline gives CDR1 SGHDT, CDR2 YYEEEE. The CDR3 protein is CASSLGAVGSGNTIYS. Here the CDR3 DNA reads TGTGCCAGCAGCTTGGGGGCCGTGGGGTCTGGAAACACCATATATTCT.

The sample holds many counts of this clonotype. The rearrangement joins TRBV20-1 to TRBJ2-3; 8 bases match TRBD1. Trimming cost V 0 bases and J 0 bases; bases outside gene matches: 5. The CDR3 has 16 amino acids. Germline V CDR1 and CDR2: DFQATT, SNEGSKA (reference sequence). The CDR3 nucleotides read TGCAGTGCTAGAGACGGACAGGGTGAAAGCACAGATACGCAGTATTTT. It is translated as CSARDGQGESTDTQYF.

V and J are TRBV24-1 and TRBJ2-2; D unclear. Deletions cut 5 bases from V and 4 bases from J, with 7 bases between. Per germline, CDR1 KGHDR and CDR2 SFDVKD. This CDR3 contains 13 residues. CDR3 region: CATSVRRTGELFF. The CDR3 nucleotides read TGTGCCACCAGTGTCCGTCGCACCGGGGAGCTGTTTTTT.

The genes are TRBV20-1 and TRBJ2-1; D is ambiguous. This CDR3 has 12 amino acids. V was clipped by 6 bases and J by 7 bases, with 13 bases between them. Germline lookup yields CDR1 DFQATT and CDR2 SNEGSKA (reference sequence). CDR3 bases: TGCAGTGCCCAAGGGATGCGGAATGAGCAGTTCTTC. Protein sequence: CSAQGMRNEQFF.

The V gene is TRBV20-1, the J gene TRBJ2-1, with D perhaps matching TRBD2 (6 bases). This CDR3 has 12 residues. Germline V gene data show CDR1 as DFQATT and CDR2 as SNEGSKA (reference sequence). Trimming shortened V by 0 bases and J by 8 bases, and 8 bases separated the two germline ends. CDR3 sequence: CSARDGGHEQFF. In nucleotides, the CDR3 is TGCAGTGCTAGAGATGGAGGGCATGAGCAGTTCTTC.

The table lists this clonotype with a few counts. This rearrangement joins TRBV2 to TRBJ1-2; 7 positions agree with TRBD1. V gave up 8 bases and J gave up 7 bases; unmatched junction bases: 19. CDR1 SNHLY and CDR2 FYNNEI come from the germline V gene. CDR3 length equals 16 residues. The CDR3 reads CASSPPRTGIVSGYTF. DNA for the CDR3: TGTGCCAGCTCCCCTCCGAGGACAGGCATTGTAAGTGGCTACACCTTC.

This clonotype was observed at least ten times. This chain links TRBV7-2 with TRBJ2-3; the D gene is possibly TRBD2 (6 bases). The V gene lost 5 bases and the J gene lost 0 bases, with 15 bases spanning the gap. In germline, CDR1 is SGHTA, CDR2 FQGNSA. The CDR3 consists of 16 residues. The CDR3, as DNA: TGTGCCAGCAGCCCCCCGGGACTCCAAAGCACAGATACGCAGTATTTT. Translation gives CASSPPGLQSTDTQYF.

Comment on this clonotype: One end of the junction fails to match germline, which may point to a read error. The CDR3 spells CASSLDASQPRHF. CDR3 coding DNA: TGTGCCAGCAGCTTAGACGCTAGTCAGCCCCGGCATTTT. The chain has TRBV7-6 and TRBJ1-5; D is uncertain. CDR3 length: 13 amino acids. In germline, CDR1 is SGHVS, CDR2 FNYEAQ.

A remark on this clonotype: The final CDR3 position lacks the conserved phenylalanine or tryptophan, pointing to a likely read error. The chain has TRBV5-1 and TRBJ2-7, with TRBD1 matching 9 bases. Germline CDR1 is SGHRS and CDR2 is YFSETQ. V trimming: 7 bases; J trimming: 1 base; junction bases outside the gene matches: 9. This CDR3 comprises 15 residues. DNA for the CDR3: TGCGCCAGCGCGGCCGGGACAGGGTCATCCTACGAGCAGTACTCC. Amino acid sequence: CASAAGTGSSYEQYS.